This T cell receptor beta chain is from a study of T-cell reconstitution after alpha-beta-depleted transplantation in children. Study observations and caveats: After one year, T-cell counts and TCRbeta diversity mostly came from new T cells. Several hundred rapidly expanded clones from non-depleted graft cells reportedly supplied alpha-beta T cells about two months post-transplant.

Germline CDR1 LGHDT, CDR2 YNNKEL (reference sequence). V was shortened by 11 bases and J by 2 bases, with 16 bases between the two germline ends. There are 13 residues in the CDR3. Preparation of the TCRbeta library used unique molecular identifiers. TCRdb re-called the PCR reads through MiXCR, storing one row per CDR3 protein. The profile covers tens of thousands of distinct CDR3 sequences, with 5.5% to 7.5% appearing a single time and about 30% taken by the ten largest. This clonotype was counted ten times or more. The antigen is not known. Source: PBMCs, mostly from graft donor cells, taken 60 days after TCRalphabeta/CD19-depleted stem cell transplant. V is TRBV3-1 and J is TRBJ2-7; either TRBD1 or TRBD2 may fit D (5 bases each). The TCR was taken from a female patient aged 2-15 years who had a stem cell transplant for aplastic anemia, so the T cells may come from the graft donor. The CDR3 loop reads CAFHGTSPYEQYF. As DNA, the CDR3 is TGTGCCTTTCACGGGACGTCGCCCTACGAGCAGTACTTC.